This T cell receptor beta chain appears in the sequencing data of a study of blood T cells in healthy people across ages. Points from the study as a whole: Relative to aged donors, long-lived donors carried more naive CD4+ cells and displayed higher diversity.

The sample holds a few counts of this clonotype. The antigen is undetermined. The CDR3 spans 14 residues. Germline assignment: CDR1 MNHEY and CDR2 SMNVEV (reference sequence). The V gene lost 4 bases and the J gene lost 4 bases, with 11 bases spanning the gap. Then a second PCR, running about 6 to 12 cycles, was carried out with a sample-barcoded 5' primer and a J-beta primer mix. Each TCR beta cDNA got a 12-nucleotide random molecular identifier. TCRdb independently ran MiXCR on the 5' RACE reads; one entry per CDR3 protein. Altogether 1.5 million to 2 million distinct CDR3 sequences are present, about two fifths being singletons, with the ten largest covering approximately 22%.

This TCR came from a human donor in good health. V gene TRBV27 combines with J gene TRBJ1-5, with D perhaps TRBD1 (6 bases). The sample comprised blood. Here the CDR3 DNA reads TGTGCCAGCAGTTCCTACAGGGTGAATCAGCCCCAGCATTTT. The encoded protein is CASSSYRVNQPQHF.